Listed below are T cell receptor beta chains from one sample, sequenced in a study of control samples from healthy donors and cancer patients. The data were produced by immunoSEQ multiplex PCR, yet TCRdb's version contains in-frame clones alone and is incomplete. The sample lists approximately 170,000 clones, roughly 91% occurring once. Material: blood. These receptors were obtained from a woman between 25 and 40 years old in good health. Both conserved end residues are part of each CDR3.

J | V | CDR3
TRBJ2-3 | TRBV12-5 | CASGLYGSADTQYF
TRBJ2-5 | TRBV19 | CASSIGVAGVETQYF
TRBJ1-2 | TRBV5-4 | CASSLGDVGYGYTF
TRBJ2-1 | TRBV18 | CASSPLGGYNEQFF
TRBJ2-1 | TRBV15 | CATSRDRGGNEQFF
TRBJ1-2 | TRBV2 | CASSRSLYGYTF
TRBJ2-4 | TRBV28 | CASSLTIVKNIQYF
TRBJ2-1 | TRBV6-6 | CASSYGDNEQFF
TRBJ2-5 | TRBV12-3/TRBV12-4 | CASSGDDQETQYF
TRBJ1-5 | TRBV15 | CATSRDGATNQPQHF
TRBJ2-7 | TRBV5-1 | CASSLGGGSYEQYF
TRBJ2-6 | TRBV5-4 | CATKRDYGANVLTF
TRBJ1-2 | TRBV28 | CASSLPGTNYGYTF
TRBJ1-3 | TRBV15 | CATSRDSSGNTIYF
TRBJ1-1 | TRBV15 | CATSRGWNTEAFF
TRBJ2-1 | TRBV6-5 | CASSYGGGYNEQFF
TRBJ1-2 | TRBV5-4 | CASSTPGGNYGYTF
TRBJ1-1 | TRBV12-5 | CASGLQGANTEAFF
TRBJ1-1 | TRBV28 | CASSLQGARGTEAFF
TRBJ1-5 | TRBV5-1 | CASSPPRDDSNQPQHF
TRBJ1-5 | TRBV27 | CASSPTGSNQPQHF
TRBJ1-4 | TRBV3-1/TRBV3-2 | CASSQQGAGEKLFF
TRBJ2-5 | TRBV5-4 | CASSSAGAGGQETQYF
TRBJ1-2 | TRBV5-4 | CASSWGTGGYTF
TRBJ2-5 | TRBV5-3 | CARRRTLGETQYF
TRBJ1-5 | TRBV5-4 | CASSGGNRGLSNQPQHF
TRBJ1-2 | TRBV10-3 | CAIRDATYGYTF
TRBJ2-7 | TRBV5-8 | CASSSGTPAYEQYF
TRBJ1-1 | TRBV9 | CASSVGWQGNTEAFF
TRBJ2-7 | TRBV11-3 | CASSSRQGPSYEQYF